This T cell receptor (beta chain) was found in a study of CD8+ T cells in alopecia areata. Study summary: A regimen of oral tofacitinib, 5 to 10 mg twice daily, was given to treated patients.

The authors extracted RNA and reverse transcribed it into cDNA as the sequencing template. The repertoire was sequenced with immunoSEQ multiplex PCR; TCRdb's copy has only in-frame clones and lacks some. This sample has around 65,000 clones, with 45% to 55% found just once. The V gene end was trimmed by 2 bases and the J gene end by 0 bases; junction bases not matched to a gene: 4. Per the germline V gene, CDR1 is SGHNT and CDR2 is YYREEE (reference sequence). This CDR3 contains 15 residues. Whole-study findings and limits: Higher clonality and more expanded CD8+ clones appeared in lesional than normal scalp.

Alopecia areata patients gave lesional scalp punch biopsies and peripheral blood samples. The sorting of PBMCs gave CD4+ and CD8+ T cells. As regards this clone: Its matching antigen is unknown.

J is TRBJ2-7 and V is TRBV5-4; 8 bases agree with TRBD1. The sequence was obtained from a human donor with alopecia areata. The sample in question was CD8+ T cells sorted from blood, obtained at week 0. CDR3: CASSFYRGSSYEQYF. The CDR3 region has the DNA TGTGCCAGCAGCTTTTACAGGGGGAGCTCCTACGAGCAGTACTTC. Filled out from reference TRBV5-4 and TRBJ2-7, the complete variable domain reads ETGVTQSPTHLIKTRGQQVTLRCSSQSGHNTVSWYQQALGQGPQFIFQYYREEENGRGNFPPRFSGLQFPNYSSELNVNALELDDSALYLCASSFYRGSSYEQYFGPGTRLTVT.